This TCR beta chain was documented in a study of blood T cell repertoires in COVID-19. About the study: COVID-19 samples collected from the United States, Italy and Spain covered acute and convalescent phases. T cells, B-cell-depleted T cells, or PBMCs provided the cDNA or gDNA that served as material.

In the study's own analysis: Estimation of nucleated cell counts relied on the amplification of reference gene primers. Using immunoSEQ multiplex PCR, the repertoire was profiled, and TCRdb retains in-frame clones only, with some absent. V and J calls and clone size are given by that table; D and trimming were obtained from the DNA. The sample lists approximately 26,000 clones; 82% were seen once. The CDR3 has 13 residues. CDR1 and CDR2 from the germline V gene are SGHNT and YYREEE (reference sequence). V was clipped by 3 bases and J by 6 bases, with 13 bases between them. J is TRBJ2-7 and V is TRBV5-4, with TRBD1 as a possible D gene (5 bases). The source is a man of 80 years or more with active or convalescent COVID-19. Input material: peripheral blood. The CDR3: CASSSQGSSEQYF. Here the CDR3 DNA reads TGTGCCAGCAGCTCTCAGGGTAGTAGCGAGCAGTACTTC.